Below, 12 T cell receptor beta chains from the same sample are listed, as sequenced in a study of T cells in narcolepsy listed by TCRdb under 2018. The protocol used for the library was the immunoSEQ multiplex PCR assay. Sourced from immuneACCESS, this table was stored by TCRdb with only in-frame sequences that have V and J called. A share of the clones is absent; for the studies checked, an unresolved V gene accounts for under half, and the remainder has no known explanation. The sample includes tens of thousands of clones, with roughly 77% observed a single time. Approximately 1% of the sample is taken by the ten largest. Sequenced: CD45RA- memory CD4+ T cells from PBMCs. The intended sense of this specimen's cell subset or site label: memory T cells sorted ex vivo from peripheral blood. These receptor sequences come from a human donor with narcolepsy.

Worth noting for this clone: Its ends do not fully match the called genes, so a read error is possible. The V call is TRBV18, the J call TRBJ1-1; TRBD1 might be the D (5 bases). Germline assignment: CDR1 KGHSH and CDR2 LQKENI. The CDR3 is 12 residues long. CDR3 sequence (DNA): TGTGCCAGCTCACCTGGGGCCGGGGAGGTAATCTTT. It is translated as CASSPGAGEVIF.

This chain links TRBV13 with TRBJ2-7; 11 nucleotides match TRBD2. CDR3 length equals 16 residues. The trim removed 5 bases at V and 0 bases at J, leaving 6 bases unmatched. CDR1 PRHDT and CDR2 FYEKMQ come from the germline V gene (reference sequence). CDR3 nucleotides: TGTGCCAGCAGCCCCCCACTAGCGGGAGACTCCTACGAGCAGTACTTC. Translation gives CASSPPLAGDSYEQYF.

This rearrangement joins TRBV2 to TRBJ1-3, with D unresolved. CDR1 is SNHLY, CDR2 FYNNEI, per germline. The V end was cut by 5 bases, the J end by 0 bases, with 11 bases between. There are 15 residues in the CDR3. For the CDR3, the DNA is TGTGCCAGCAGTACGGCAGGCCTCTCTGGAAACACCATATATTTT. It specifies CASSTAGLSGNTIYF.

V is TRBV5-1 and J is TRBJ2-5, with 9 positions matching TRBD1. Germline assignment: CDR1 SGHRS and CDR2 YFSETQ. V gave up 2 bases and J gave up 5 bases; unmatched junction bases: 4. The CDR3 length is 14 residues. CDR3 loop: CASSFDRGSETQYF. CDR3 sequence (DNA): TGCGCCAGCAGCTTCGACAGGGGGTCTGAGACCCAGTACTTC.

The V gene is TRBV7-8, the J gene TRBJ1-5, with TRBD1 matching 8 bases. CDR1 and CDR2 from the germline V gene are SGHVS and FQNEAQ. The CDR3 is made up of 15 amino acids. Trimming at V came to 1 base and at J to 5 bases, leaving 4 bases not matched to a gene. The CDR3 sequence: CASSLVRGPDQPQHF. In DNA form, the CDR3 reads TGTGCCAGCAGCTTAGTCAGGGGGCCGGATCAGCCCCAGCATTTT.

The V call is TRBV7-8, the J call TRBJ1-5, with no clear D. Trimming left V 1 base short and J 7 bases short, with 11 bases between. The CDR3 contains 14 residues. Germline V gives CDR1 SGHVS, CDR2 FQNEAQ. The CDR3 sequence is CASSLESATQPQHF. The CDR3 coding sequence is TGTGCCAGCAGCTTAGAATCAGCCACCCAGCCCCAGCATTTT.

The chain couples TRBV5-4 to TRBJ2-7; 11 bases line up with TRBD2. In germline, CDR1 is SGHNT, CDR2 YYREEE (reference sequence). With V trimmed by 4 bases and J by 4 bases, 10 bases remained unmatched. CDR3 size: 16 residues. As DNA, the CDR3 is TGTGCCAGCAGCCCCATCCTAGCGGGAGGTTTATACGAGCAGTACTTC. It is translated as CASSPILAGGLYEQYF.

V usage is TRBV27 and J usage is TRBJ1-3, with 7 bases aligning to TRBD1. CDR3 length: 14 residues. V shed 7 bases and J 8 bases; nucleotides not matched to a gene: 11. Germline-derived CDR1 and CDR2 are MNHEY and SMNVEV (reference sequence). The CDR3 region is CASTRGRMGDTIYF. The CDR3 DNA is TGTGCCAGCACCAGGGGGAGAATGGGGGACACCATATATTTT.

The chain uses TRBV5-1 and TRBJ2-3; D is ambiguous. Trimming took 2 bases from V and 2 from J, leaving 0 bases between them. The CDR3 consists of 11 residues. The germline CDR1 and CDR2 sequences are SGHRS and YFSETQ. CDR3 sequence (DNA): TGCGCCAGCAGCTTCACAGATACGCAGTATTTT. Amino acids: CASSFTDTQYF.

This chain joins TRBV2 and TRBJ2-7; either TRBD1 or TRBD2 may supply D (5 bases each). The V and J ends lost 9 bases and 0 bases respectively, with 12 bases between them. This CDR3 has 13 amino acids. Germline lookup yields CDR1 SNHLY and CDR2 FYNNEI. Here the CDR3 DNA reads TGTGCCAGAGCTCGGGGCGTCTCCTACGAGCAGTACTTC. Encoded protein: CARARGVSYEQYF.

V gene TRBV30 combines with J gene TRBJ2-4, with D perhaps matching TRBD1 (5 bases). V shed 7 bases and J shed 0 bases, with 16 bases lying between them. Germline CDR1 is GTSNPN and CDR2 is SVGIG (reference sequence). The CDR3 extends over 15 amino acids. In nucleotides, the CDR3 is TGTGCCTTATTTAGACAGAGGCTAGCCAAAAACATTCAGTACTTC. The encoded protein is CALFRQRLAKNIQYF.

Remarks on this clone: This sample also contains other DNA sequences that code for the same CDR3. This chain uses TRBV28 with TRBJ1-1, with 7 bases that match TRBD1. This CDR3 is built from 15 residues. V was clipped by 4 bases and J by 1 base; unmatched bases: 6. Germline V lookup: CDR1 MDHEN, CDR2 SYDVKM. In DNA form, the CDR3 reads TGTGCCAGCAGTTCCCCCCGGACAGGGAACACTGAAGCTTTCTTT. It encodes CASSSPRTGNTEAFF.